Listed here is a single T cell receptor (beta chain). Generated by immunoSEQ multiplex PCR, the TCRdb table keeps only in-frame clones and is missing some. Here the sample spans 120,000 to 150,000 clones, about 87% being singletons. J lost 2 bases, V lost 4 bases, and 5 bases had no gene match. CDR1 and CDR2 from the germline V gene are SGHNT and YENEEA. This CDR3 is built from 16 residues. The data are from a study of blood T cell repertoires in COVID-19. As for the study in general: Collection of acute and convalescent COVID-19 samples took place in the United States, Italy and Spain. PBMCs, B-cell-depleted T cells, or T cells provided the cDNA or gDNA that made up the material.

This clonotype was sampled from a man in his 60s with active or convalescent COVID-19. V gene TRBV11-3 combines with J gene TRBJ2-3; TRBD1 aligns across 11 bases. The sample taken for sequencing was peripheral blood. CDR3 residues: CASSSGTGGTTDTQYF. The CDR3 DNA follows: TGTGCCAGCAGCTCCGGGACAGGGGGGACCACAGATACGCAGTATTTT.